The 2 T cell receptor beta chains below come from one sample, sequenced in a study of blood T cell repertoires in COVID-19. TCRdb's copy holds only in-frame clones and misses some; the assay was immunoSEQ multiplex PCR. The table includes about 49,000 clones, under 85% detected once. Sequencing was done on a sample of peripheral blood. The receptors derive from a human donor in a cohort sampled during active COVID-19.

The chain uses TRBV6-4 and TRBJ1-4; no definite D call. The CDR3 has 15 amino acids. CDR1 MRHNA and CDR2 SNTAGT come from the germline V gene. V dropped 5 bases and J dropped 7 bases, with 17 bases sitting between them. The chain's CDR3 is CASSPRRELGEKLFF. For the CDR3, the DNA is TGTGCCAGCAGTCCCCGGAGGGAATTGGGTGAAAAACTGTTTTTT.

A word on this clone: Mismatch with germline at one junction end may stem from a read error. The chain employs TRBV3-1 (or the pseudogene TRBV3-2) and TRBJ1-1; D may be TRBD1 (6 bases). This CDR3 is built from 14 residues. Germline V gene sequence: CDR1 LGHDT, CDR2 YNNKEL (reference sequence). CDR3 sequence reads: CASNQFAGQNEAFF. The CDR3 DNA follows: TGTGCCAGCAACCAATTTGCCGGACAGAACGAAGCTTTCTTT.